The clone carrying this T cell receptor (beta chain) was seen a single time. Its antigen is unknown. V was shortened by 2 bases and J by 3 bases, with 8 bases between the two germline ends. Germline V gene data show CDR1 as MNHEY and CDR2 as SVGAGI. The CDR3 sequence is 14 residues long. The treatment is: some 20 received Ad26.COV2.S at low or high dose, single or two shots; 5 received placebo; per-sample allocation not given. The investigators took samples on day 63 after the first vaccine or placebo injection. The data were obtained in a study of Ad26.COV2.S vaccination and SARS-CoV-2 variants. Study overall: Participant was drawn from the COV1001 Ad26.COV2.S trial arm. Recipients of Ad26.COV2.S got it intramuscularly, once or twice 56 days apart.

Study-level findings and limits: Vaccinees showed greater spike-specific TCR breadth than placebo recipients.

Sequenced by immunoSEQ multiplex PCR; TCRdb stores in-frame clones only, minus some. Among about 320,000 clones, about 86% were seen once, and the ten largest hold more than 1.5%. The V and J genes are TRBV6-5 and TRBJ2-4; TRBD2 is a possible D gene (5 bases). The material was peripheral blood, obtained in a trial of Ad26.COV2.S vaccine versus placebo. This TCR came from a person aged 18-65 years who received the Ad26.COV2.S COVID-19 vaccine or a placebo. The CDR3, as DNA: TGTGCCAGCAGTTACAGAGGGAACAAAAACATTCAGTACTTC. Translation gives CASSYRGNKNIQYF.